Following are 17 T cell receptor beta chains from one sample sequenced in a study of T cells after yellow fever vaccination. TCRdb re-called the 5' RACE reads through MiXCR, storing one row per CDR3 protein. The data contain around 300,000 distinct CDR3 sequences, 10% to 15% of them singletons. The sequencing here drew on CD4+ T cells sorted from PBMCs, taken 45 days after the yellow fever booster vaccination. The source of these receptors is a man aged 30-40 years who received the YFV17D yellow fever vaccine.

This chain joins TRBV4-3 and TRBJ2-2; tentative D call: TRBD2 (6 bases). V shed 0 bases and J shed 6 bases, with 8 bases lying between them. This CDR3 contains 14 residues. Per germline, CDR1 LGHNA and CDR2 YSLEER. The CDR3 protein is CASSQDAGPGELFF. The CDR3, as DNA: TGCGCCAGCAGCCAAGATGCGGGGCCCGGGGAGCTGTTTTTT.

V gene TRBV20-1 combines with J gene TRBJ2-7; 9 bases align to TRBD2. CDR1 is DFQATT and CDR2 is SNEGSKA in the germline V gene (reference sequence). Trimming at V came to 3 bases and at J to 2 bases, leaving 2 bases not matched to a gene. This CDR3 is 13 amino acids long. In DNA, the CDR3 is TGCAGTGCTAGGGTAGCGGGGGCCTACGAGCAGTACTTC. Amino acids: CSARVAGAYEQYF.

This clonotype was seen repeatedly, ten times or more. V is TRBV10-3 and J is TRBJ1-6, with D uncertain. Between the trimmed V and J ends, which lost 1 base and 6 bases, there was a span of 7 bases. The CDR3 is made up of 14 amino acids. Germline V gives CDR1 ENHRY, CDR2 SYGVKD. Here the CDR3 reads CAISEWQSNSPLHF. The CDR3 coding sequence is TGTGCCATCAGTGAGTGGCAAAGTAATTCACCCCTCCACTTT.

This clonotype was observed many times. V and J are TRBV12-3 or TRBV12-4 and TRBJ2-1, with D hard to call. CDR3 length: 14 residues. The V and J ends lost 3 bases and 0 bases respectively, with 6 bases between them. CDR3 in amino acids: CASSFQSSYNEQFF. The CDR3 bases are TGTGCCAGCAGTTTCCAAAGCTCCTACAATGAGCAGTTCTTC.

This clonotype turned up a few times. This chain uses TRBV20-1 with TRBJ1-5, with 9 bases matching TRBD1. The CDR3 sequence is 15 residues long. CDR1 is DFQATT and CDR2 is SNEGSKA in the germline V gene (reference sequence). V dropped 5 bases and J dropped 9; count of bases not matched to a gene: 14. The CDR3 loop reads CSAAGTGTGSWPQHF. The DNA for the CDR3 is TGCAGTGCTGCGGGGACAGGGACTGGTTCGTGGCCCCAGCATTTT.

The chain uses TRBV12-3 or TRBV12-4 and TRBJ2-3; D assignment may be TRBD1 or TRBD2 (6 bases each). The CDR3 has 15 residues. V shed 1 base and J shed 8 bases, with 16 bases lying between them. As DNA, the CDR3 is TGTGCCAGCAGTTTAGTCGCGGGACAAATGGGTACGCAGTATTTT. It yields the protein CASSLVAGQMGTQYF.

This clonotype was seen ten or more times. The chain recombines TRBV21-1 with TRBJ2-2; TRBD2, as called in the table, went unchecked against the DNA. TRBV21-1 is flagged as a pseudogene. CDR3 length: 15 residues. CDR3 sequence: CASSKTDGGAGELFF. DNA for the CDR3: TGTGCCAGCAGCAAAACCGATGGAGGTGCCGGGGAGCTGTTTTTT.

This clonotype was recorded many times. The chain uses TRBV20-1 and TRBJ2-1; D unclear. Trimming shortened V by 5 bases and J by 0 bases, and 11 bases separated the two germline ends. CDR3 length equals 14 residues. From germline, CDR1 is DFQATT and CDR2 SNEGSKA (reference sequence). The CDR3 DNA reads as TGCAGTGCTCGTGCATGGAGCTCCTACAATGAGCAGTTCTTC. Amino acid sequence: CSARAWSSYNEQFF.

This chain connects TRBV6-2 or TRBV6-3 to TRBJ2-7; D ambiguous. The CDR3 covers 11 residues. V lost 5 bases, J lost 7 bases, and 9 bases lay in between. CDR1 MNHEY and CDR2 SVGEGT come from the germline V gene. CDR3 protein: CASSTWLEQYF. CDR3 DNA sequence: TGTGCCAGCAGTACCTGGTTAGAGCAGTACTTC.

In this sample, this clonotype turned up many times. Relative to the germline gene, one junction end is altered; a read error may explain this. The CDR3 DNA is TGTGCCAGCACCGTATCTTCGGGGGTCGGCTACACCTTC. It encodes CASTVSSGVGYTF. This chain joins TRBV9 and TRBJ1-2; tentatively, D is TRBD1 (5 bases). The CDR3 sequence is 13 residues long. In germline, CDR1 is SGDLS, CDR2 YYNGEE.

This clonotype turned up a few times. The rearrangement uses TRBV5-1 and TRBJ2-7; 9 bases are a match to TRBD2. The CDR3 runs to 14 residues. Germline-derived CDR1 and CDR2 are SGHRS and YFSETQ. V lost 2 bases, J lost 6 bases, and 6 bases stayed unmatched. This chain's CDR3 is CASSFSGRSGEQYF. In nucleotides, the CDR3 is TGCGCCAGCAGCTTTAGCGGGAGATCCGGCGAGCAGTACTTC.

This clonotype was seen only a few times. This chain joins TRBV6-1 and TRBJ2-7; 10 positions agree with TRBD1. The ends lost 5 bases at V and 5 bases at J; junction bases unmatched: 9. This CDR3 is 15 amino acids long. Germline lookup yields CDR1 MNHNS and CDR2 SASEGT. CDR3 in amino acids: CASSPGGQGVHEQYF. The CDR3 DNA reads as TGTGCCAGCAGTCCCGGCGGACAGGGGGTCCACGAGCAGTACTTC.

The chain combines TRBV10-3 with TRBJ2-1; the match to TRBD2 covers 8 bases. V gave up 11 bases and J gave up 9 bases; unmatched junction bases: 15. The CDR3 has 14 amino acids. From germline, CDR1 is ENHRY and CDR2 SYGVKD. CDR3 loop: CASRPAGEMREQFF. The DNA for the CDR3 is TGTGCCTCCCGCCCAGCGGGAGAAATGCGTGAGCAGTTCTTC.

This clonotype was counted ten times or more. V gene TRBV29-1 combines with J gene TRBJ2-3, with D perhaps being TRBD1 or TRBD2 (5 bases each). Germline-derived CDR1 and CDR2 are SQVTM and ANQGSEA. The length of the CDR3 is 15 residues. V lost 7 bases and J 0 bases, leaving 17 bases between the germline ends. The CDR3 DNA is TGCAGCGCTCACCGGGACCCTTCTAGCACAGATACGCAGTATTTT. Translation gives CSAHRDPSSTDTQYF.

This clonotype was seen only a few times. V and J are TRBV10-3 and TRBJ2-1; D possibly corresponds to TRBD2 (5 bases). This CDR3 is built from 16 residues. Trimming took 3 bases from V and 7 from J, leaving 19 bases between them. The germline V gene encodes CDR1 ENHRY and CDR2 SYGVKD. The CDR3 spells CAISDRGAIPRNEQFF. Written as DNA, the CDR3 is TGTGCCATCAGTGATCGGGGAGCGATCCCTCGGAATGAGCAGTTCTTC.

This clonotype was detected ten times or more. This chain joins TRBV20-1 and TRBJ2-7; 10 nucleotides match TRBD1. CDR3 length equals 15 residues. The germline CDR1 and CDR2 sequences are DFQATT and SNEGSKA (reference sequence). J was trimmed by 6 bases and V by 1 base; bases with no gene match: 9. CDR3 nucleotides: TGCAGTGCTAGAGGTTTGGACAGGGGGTTGAGCGAGCAGTACTTC. This translates into CSARGLDRGLSEQYF.

In this sample, this clonotype turned up a few times. The chain uses TRBV7-9 and TRBJ2-2; D ambiguous. Trimming took off 3 bases at V and 3 bases at J, with 8 bases between the two ends. Germline V gene sequence: CDR1 SEHNR, CDR2 FQNEAQ (reference sequence). This CDR3 comprises 14 residues. The CDR3 DNA is TGTGCCAGCAGCTTGGGTAGGGACACCGGGGAGCTGTTTTTT. Its translation is CASSLGRDTGELFF.